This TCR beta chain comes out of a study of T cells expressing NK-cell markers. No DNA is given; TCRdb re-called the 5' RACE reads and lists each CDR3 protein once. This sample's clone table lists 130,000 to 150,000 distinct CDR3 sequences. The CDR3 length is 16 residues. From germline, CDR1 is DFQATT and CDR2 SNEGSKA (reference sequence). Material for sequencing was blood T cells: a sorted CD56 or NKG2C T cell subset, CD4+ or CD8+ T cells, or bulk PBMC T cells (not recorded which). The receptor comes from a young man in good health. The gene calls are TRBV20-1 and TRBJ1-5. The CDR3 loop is CSARDIREGVGQPQHF.